This T cell receptor (beta chain) was captured by sequencing in a study of blood T cell repertoires in COVID-19. Turning to the study itself: The origin of the acute and convalescent COVID-19 samples was the United States, Italy and Spain. From T cells, B-cell-depleted T cells, or PBMCs came the material, which was cDNA or gDNA.

This clone was seen only a few times. Deletions cut 0 bases from V and 6 bases from J, with 12 bases between. This CDR3 region has 14 residues. Germline V gene lookup returns CDR1 SGHKS and CDR2 YYEKEE (reference sequence). Per the study methods: Reference gene primer amplification gave nucleated cell count estimates. The protocol was immunoSEQ multiplex PCR, while the TCRdb copy is restricted to in-frame clones and leaves out a portion. V, J and clone size were drawn from that table, and D and trimming were deduced from the DNA. There are about 200,000 clones in the sample; over 75% occur only once, and roughly 4.2% lies in the top ten.

The sequence derives from a man aged 50 to 60 with acute or convalescent COVID-19. The specimen was peripheral blood. V is TRBV5-5 and J is TRBJ1-2; the D is unclear. DNA of the CDR3: TGTGCCAGCAGCTTGGTCGAGGGAAGGGATGGCTACACCTTC. This translates into CASSLVEGRDGYTF.